A single sample gave rise to the 17 T cell receptor beta chains below, sequenced in a study of human T cells and chemical hapten exposure. TCRdb ran MiXCR on the RACE reads and lists one entry per CDR3 protein. The table includes about 380,000 distinct CDR3 sequences, roughly 4.8% detected once. The time point denotes: patch test 1, 2 weeks after DPC sensitization. Noted treatment: therapeutic diphenylcyclopropenone sensitization with weekly scalp DPC. The sequences come from whole blood, collected in connection with sensitization to the hapten diphenylcyclopropenone (DPC). The receptor set was obtained from a woman aged 45-60 years with alopecia areata. Some clones in this sample may be carry-over from other donors' samples.

This clonotype turned up a few times. The chain couples TRBV7-8 to TRBJ1-4, with D perhaps TRBD1 (6 bases). The V gene's germline CDR1 is SGHVS and CDR2 FQNEAQ. V lost 5 bases, J lost 6 bases, and 16 bases lay in between. The CDR3 is made up of 15 amino acids. The CDR3 sequence is CASSTPTGIDEKLFF. In nucleotides, the CDR3 is TGTGCCAGCAGCACCCCCACAGGGATCGATGAAAAACTGTTTTTT.

In this sample, this clonotype turned up many times. The chain joins TRBV15 to TRBJ2-7; 10 nucleotides line up with TRBD1. Losses at the gene ends were 5 bases for V and 6 bases for J; bases not matched to a gene: 7. Looked up from germline, CDR1 is LNHNV and CDR2 is YYDKDF (reference sequence). The CDR3 runs to 14 residues. The CDR3 reads CATSVRGQGREQYF. For the CDR3, the DNA is TGTGCCACCAGCGTTAGGGGACAGGGGCGCGAGCAGTACTTC.

There are many counts of this clonotype. The DNA for the CDR3 is TGTGCCAGCAGGAAGGGCGGTGAGGGTGAAAAACTGTTTTTT. Translating it yields CASRKGGEGEKLFF. The rearrangement uses TRBV27 and TRBJ1-4; D is undetermined. The V gene's germline CDR1 is MNHEY and CDR2 SMNVEV (reference sequence). The V end was cut by 6 bases, the J end by 7 bases, with 15 bases between. This CDR3 is 14 amino acids long.

This clonotype came up many times. This chain links TRBV6-5 with TRBJ1-1; no definite D call. The CDR3 loop spans 16 amino acids. The V and J ends lost 6 bases and 3 bases respectively, with 20 bases between them. The germline V gene has CDR1 MNHEY and CDR2 SVGAGI. The DNA for the CDR3 is TGTGCCAGCAGCCCCTACGGTAGGGAAGGTGACACTGAAGCTTTCTTT. It is translated as CASSPYGREGDTEAFF.

This clonotype was recorded at least ten times. In DNA form, the CDR3 reads TGCAGCGTTCTAGGACTAGCGGGCACAGATACGCAGTATTTT. Translated, it gives CSVLGLAGTDTQYF. This chain connects TRBV29-1 to TRBJ2-3; TRBD2 aligns across 10 bases. The CDR3 covers 14 residues. Germline lookup yields CDR1 SQVTM and CDR2 ANQGSEA. V dropped 5 bases and J dropped 1; count of bases not matched to a gene: 3.

This clonotype was seen ten or more times. This chain joins TRBV2 and TRBJ1-1; D ambiguous. CDR3 size: 12 residues. Germline lookup yields CDR1 SNHLY and CDR2 FYNNEI. V lost 1 base, J lost 5 bases, and 5 bases lay in between. The CDR3 loop is CASSEVGTEAFF. The DNA of the CDR3 is TGTGCCAGCAGTGAAGTGGGGACTGAAGCTTTCTTT.

The gene calls are TRBV27 and TRBJ1-1; D not certain. V gave up 3 bases and J gave up 2 bases, with 10 bases separating them. CDR1 MNHEY and CDR2 SMNVEV come from the germline V gene (reference sequence). CDR3 length equals 14 residues. The CDR3 region is CASSFNGDNTEAFF. The CDR3 nucleotides read TGTGCCAGCAGTTTCAACGGGGATAACACTGAAGCTTTCTTT.

Only a few counts were recorded for this clonotype. The CDR3 reads CASSSDRGRAGELFF. The CDR3 DNA sequence: TGCGCCAGCAGCTCCGACAGGGGGCGGGCCGGGGAGCTGTTTTTT. The chain recombines TRBV5-1 with TRBJ2-2, with TRBD1 matching over 10 bases. Germline V lookup: CDR1 SGHRS, CDR2 YFSETQ. The V gene end was trimmed by 3 bases and the J gene end by 6 bases; junction bases not matched to a gene: 5. The CDR3 has 15 amino acids.

At least ten counts were recorded for this clonotype. The genes are TRBV20-1 and TRBJ2-3; D perhaps matches TRBD2 (5 bases). CDR3 length: 16 residues. Deletions cut 1 base from V and 2 bases from J, with 16 bases between. In germline, CDR1 is DFQATT, CDR2 SNEGSKA (reference sequence). The CDR3 loop reads CSARVAGLDLTDTQYF. CDR3 DNA sequence: TGCAGTGCTAGAGTGGCTGGACTGGACCTCACAGATACGCAGTATTTT.

This clonotype appeared many times. V is TRBV11-2 and J is TRBJ2-5; the match to TRBD2 covers 9 bases. Germline V lookup: CDR1 SGHAT, CDR2 FQNNGV. This CDR3 comprises 18 residues. V trimming: 0 bases; J trimming: 2 bases; junction bases outside the gene matches: 10. The CDR3 nucleotides read TGTGCCAGCAGCTTAGATCCTCCGGCTAGCGGGATACAAGAGACCCAGTACTTC. This translates into CASSLDPPASGIQETQYF.

CDR3 coding DNA: TGCAGTGCTAGAGATTGGGGGGAAGTCACAGATACGCAGTATTTT. Translation: CSARDWGEVTDTQYF. This chain joins TRBV20-1 and TRBJ2-3, with D possibly being TRBD2 (6 bases). V was trimmed by 0 bases and J by 2 bases, leaving 12 bases between them. CDR1 and CDR2 (germline): DFQATT, SNEGSKA (reference sequence). There are 15 residues in the CDR3.

The table lists this clonotype with many counts. This chain joins TRBV28 and TRBJ2-7; D is perhaps TRBD2 (5 bases). Germline V gene data show CDR1 as MDHEN and CDR2 as SYDVKM. V lost 10 bases, J lost 6 bases, and 16 bases lay in between. The CDR3 is 12 residues long. The CDR3 coding sequence is TGTGCCACCCGGAGAGGGATCGGCGAGCAGTACTTC. It is translated as CATRRGIGEQYF.

This clonotype was counted a single time. A read error may explain this, as a much larger clone is one base away. The rearrangement uses TRBV5-1 and TRBJ2-1; no clear D. Per the germline V gene, CDR1 is SGHRS and CDR2 is YFSETQ. This CDR3 region has 14 residues. V lost 0 bases and J lost 8, with 12 bases in between. The CDR3 DNA reads as TGCGCCAGCAGCTTGGCGACGAAGGGCTATGAGCAGTTCTTC. It codes for CASSLATKGYEQFF. The full variable domain, rest sourced from reference TRBV5-1 and TRBJ2-1, is KAGVTQTPRYLIKTRGQQVTLSCSPISGHRSVSWYQQTPGQGLQFLFEYFSETQRNKGNFPGRFSGRQFSNSRSEMNVSTLELGDSALYLCASSLATKGYEQFFGPGTRLTVL.

About this clonotype itself: Given a much more abundant clone one base away, this may be a read error. This chain uses TRBV6-6 with TRBJ2-7; D is unclear. The length of the CDR3 is 11 residues. The ends were cut back, 6 bases at V and 2 bases at J, with 5 bases in the middle. Germline loops: CDR1 MNHNY, CDR2 SVGAGI (reference sequence). In nucleotides, the CDR3 is TGTGCCAGCAGGGCAGCCTACGAGCAGTACTTC. As protein: CASRAAYEQYF.

Worth noting for this clonotype: It may be a read error: a sequence one base away is much more abundant. The J gene is TRBJ1-5, the V gene TRBV3-1, with D hard to call. The CDR3 covers 15 residues. Germline V gives CDR1 LGHDT, CDR2 YNNKEL (reference sequence). V lost 3 bases and J lost 0, with 9 bases in between. DNA for the CDR3: TGTGCCAGCAGCCATGATCTGTATAGCAATCAGCCCCAGCATTTT. Residues: CASSHDLYSNQPQHF.

A word on this clonotype: This may be a read error, as it is one base from a much larger clone. The V gene is TRBV7-2, the J gene TRBJ2-7; tentatively, D is TRBD1 (5 bases). The CDR3 totals 13 residues. Germline loops: CDR1 SGHTA, CDR2 FQGNSA. This CDR3 is CASSKTVVYDQYF. The CDR3, as DNA: TGTGCCAGTTCGAAGACAGTAGTCTACGATCAGTACTTC. Based on the CDR3 plus reference TRBV7-2 and TRBJ2-7, the full variable domain is GAGVSQSPSNKVTEKGKDVELRCDPISGHTALYWYRQSLGQGLEFLIYFQGNSAPDKSGLPSDRFSAERTGGSVSTLTIQRTQQEDSAVYLCASSKTVVYDQYFGPGTRLTVT.

This chain uses TRBV5-6 with TRBJ2-7, with 8 bases matching TRBD2. V dropped 4 bases and J dropped 7; count of bases not matched to a gene: 10. CDR3 size: 14 residues. Germline V gene sequence: CDR1 SGHDT, CDR2 YYEEEE. This CDR3 is CASSLAGGPEEQYF. In nucleotides, the CDR3 is TGTGCCAGCAGCCTAGCGGGTGGGCCGGAAGAGCAGTACTTC.